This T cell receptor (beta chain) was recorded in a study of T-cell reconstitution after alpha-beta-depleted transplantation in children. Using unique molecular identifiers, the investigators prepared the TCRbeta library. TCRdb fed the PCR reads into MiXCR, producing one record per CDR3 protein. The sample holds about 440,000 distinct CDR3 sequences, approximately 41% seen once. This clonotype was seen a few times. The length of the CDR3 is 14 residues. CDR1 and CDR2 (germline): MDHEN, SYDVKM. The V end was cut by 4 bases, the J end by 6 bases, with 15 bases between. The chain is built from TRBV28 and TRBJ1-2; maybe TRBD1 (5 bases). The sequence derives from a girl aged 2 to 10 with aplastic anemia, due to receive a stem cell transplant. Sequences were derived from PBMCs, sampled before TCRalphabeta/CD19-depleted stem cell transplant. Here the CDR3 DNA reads TGTGCCAGCAGTTCGGACGGGACGCGGGATGGCTACACCTTC. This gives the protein CASSSDGTRDGYTF.